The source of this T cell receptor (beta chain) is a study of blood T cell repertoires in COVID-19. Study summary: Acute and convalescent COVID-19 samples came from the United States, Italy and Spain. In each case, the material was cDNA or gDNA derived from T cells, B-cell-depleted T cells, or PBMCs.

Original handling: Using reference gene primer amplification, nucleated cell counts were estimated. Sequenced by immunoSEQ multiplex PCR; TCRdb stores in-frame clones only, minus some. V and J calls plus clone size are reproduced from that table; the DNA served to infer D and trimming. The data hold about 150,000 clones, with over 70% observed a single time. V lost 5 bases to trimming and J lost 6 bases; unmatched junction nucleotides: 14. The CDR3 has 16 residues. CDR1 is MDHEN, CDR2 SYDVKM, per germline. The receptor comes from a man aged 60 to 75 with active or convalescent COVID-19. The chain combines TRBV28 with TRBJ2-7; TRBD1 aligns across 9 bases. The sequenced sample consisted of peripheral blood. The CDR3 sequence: CASSGGQGRFPLEQYF. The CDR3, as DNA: TGTGCCAGCAGTGGGGGACAGGGTCGATTCCCTCTCGAGCAGTACTTC.